This T cell receptor beta chain came from a study of control samples from healthy donors and cancer patients. V dropped 6 bases and J dropped 0 bases, with 12 bases sitting between them. The CDR3 spans 15 residues. Germline loops: CDR1 WSHSY, CDR2 SAAADI. Profiled with immunoSEQ multiplex PCR; TCRdb holds only in-frame clones, not every one. The sample shows about 120,000 clones, 80% to 90% of them seen only once. This receptor was taken from a young man in good health. The sequenced sample consisted of blood. The gene calls are TRBV10-2 and TRBJ1-5, with D possibly TRBD1 on 6 matching bases. CDR3 residues: CASSVTGNSNQPQHF. DNA of the CDR3: TGCGCCAGCAGCGTGACAGGTAATAGCAATCAGCCCCAGCATTTT.